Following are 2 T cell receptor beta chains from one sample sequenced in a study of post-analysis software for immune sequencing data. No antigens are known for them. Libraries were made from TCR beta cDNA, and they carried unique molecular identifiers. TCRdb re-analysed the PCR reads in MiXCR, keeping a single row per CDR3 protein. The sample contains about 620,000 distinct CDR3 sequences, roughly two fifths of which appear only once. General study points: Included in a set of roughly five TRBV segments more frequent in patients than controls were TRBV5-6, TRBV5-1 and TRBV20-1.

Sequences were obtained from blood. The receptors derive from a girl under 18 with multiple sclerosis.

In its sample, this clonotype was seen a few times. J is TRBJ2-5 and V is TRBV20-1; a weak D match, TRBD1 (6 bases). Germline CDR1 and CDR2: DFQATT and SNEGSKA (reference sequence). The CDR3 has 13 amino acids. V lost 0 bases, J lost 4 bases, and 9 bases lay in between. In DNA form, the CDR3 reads TGCAGTGCTAGAGATGGGGGCCCAGAGACCCAGTACTTC. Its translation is CSARDGGPETQYF.

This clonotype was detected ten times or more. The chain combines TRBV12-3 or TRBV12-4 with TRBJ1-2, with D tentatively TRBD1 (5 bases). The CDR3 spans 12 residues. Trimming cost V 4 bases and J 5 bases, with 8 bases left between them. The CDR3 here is CASSSQGYGYTF. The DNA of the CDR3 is TGTGCCAGCAGTTCTCAGGGATATGGCTACACCTTC.